The rows below give T cell receptor beta chains drawn from one sample of a study of T cell repertoires in cytomegalovirus infection. These receptors' antigens are unknown. Each CDR3 protein is one row after TCRdb ran MiXCR on the reads. The table includes 60,000 to 75,000 distinct CDR3 sequences, 20% to 25% detected once. The sequenced sample was PBMCs, sequenced either directly or after in vitro stimulation (not recorded which). The receptors come from a human donor in good health (CMV status not recorded). Some clones in this sample may be carry-over from other donors' samples. CDR3s include the opening cysteine and the closing phenylalanine or tryptophan. D genes are given only for firm matches. Clone size is given for some rows only: seen once, a few or many times, or a class if the clone is expanded.

TRBJ2-3 TRBD2 TRBV4-3 NA CASSQNSGSSTDTQYF TGCGCCAGCAGCCAGAATAGCGGGTCTAGCACAGATACGCAGTATTTT
TRBJ2-1 TRBD1 TRBV4-1 NA CASSQVQDRAPVEQFF TGCGCCAGCAGCCAAGTCCAGGACAGGGCCCCGGTGGAGCAGTTCTTC
TRBJ2-5 TRBD2 TRBV7-6 many CASSPSASGRGRETQYF TGTGCCAGCAGCCCCAGTGCTAGCGGGAGGGGTAGGGAGACCCAGTACTTC
TRBJ2-7 TRBD1 TRBV5-4 few CASSKRDSYEQYF TGTGCCAGCAGCAAACGGGACAGTTACGAGCAGTACTTC
TRBJ2-1 TRBD1 TRBV7-2 NA CASSLGGQANEQFF TGTGCCAGCAGCTTAGGCGGACAGGCAAATGAGCAGTTCTTC
TRBJ2-3 TRBD2 TRBV7-2 many CASSSNLAGAGADTQYF TGTGCCAGCAGCTCTAACCTAGCGGGAGCAGGGGCAGATACGCAGTATTTT
TRBJ1-3 NA TRBV4-3 NA CASSQGVIGNTIYF TGCGCCAGCAGCCAAGGGGTGATCGGAAACACCATATATTTT
TRBJ2-5 NA TRBV7-8 NA CASTLQGSPGTQYF TGTGCCAGCACCTTACAAGGGTCACCGGGGACCCAGTACTTC
TRBJ2-3 NA TRBV7-2 many CASSLPGTQYF TGTGCCAGCAGCTTACCCGGTACGCAGTATTTT
TRBJ1-3 NA TRBV7-2 many CASSLGANSGNTIYF TGTGCCAGCAGCTTAGGAGCTAACTCTGGAAACACCATATATTTT
TRBJ2-7 NA TRBV12-3/TRBV12-4 NA CASKWSRGHPYEQYF TGTGCCAGCAAGTGGAGCCGGGGACACCCCTACGAGCAGTACTTC
TRBJ1-5 NA TRBV6-4 few CASSPGVGTKGNQPQHF TGTGCCAGCAGTCCCGGAGTAGGGACGAAGGGAAATCAGCCCCAGCATTTT
TRBJ2-2 NA TRBV6-5 few CASSFGAPGELFF TGTGCCAGCAGTTTCGGCGCCCCCGGGGAGCTGTTTTTT
TRBJ2-6 NA TRBV19 few CASSTQGGRSGANVLTF TGTGCCAGTAGTACGCAGGGGGGACGATCTGGGGCCAACGTCCTGACTTTC
TRBJ1-3 NA TRBV12-3/TRBV12-4 NA CASNQRSGPGNTIYF TGTGCCAGCAACCAGAGGTCCGGCCCGGGAAACACCATATATTTT
TRBJ1-1 NA TRBV10-3 NA CAISEREGMNTEAFF TGTGCCATCAGTGAGAGGGAAGGGATGAACACTGAAGCTTTCTTT
TRBJ2-5 NA TRBV6-2/TRBV6-3 NA CASVHATRGETQYF TGTGCCAGTGTCCACGCCACGCGCGGAGAGACCCAGTACTTC
TRBJ2-6 NA TRBV12-3/TRBV12-4 NA CASSWKGGANVLTF TGTGCCAGCAGTTGGAAGGGTGGGGCCAACGTCCTGACTTTC
TRBJ1-1 TRBD1 TRBV6-6 few CASRTGGPNTEAFF TGTGCCAGTCGGACAGGGGGCCCGAACACTGAAGCTTTCTTT
TRBJ2-7 TRBD1 TRBV2 NA CASSGQGFSYEQYF TGTGCCAGCAGTGGACAGGGGTTCTCCTACGAGCAGTACTTC
TRBJ2-1 NA TRBV28 few CASSTQTGYNEQFF TGTGCCAGCAGTACACAGACAGGCTACAATGAGCAGTTCTTC
TRBJ1-5 NA TRBV6-2/TRBV6-3 once CASSWNSNQPQHF TGTGCCAGCAGTTGGAATAGCAATCAGCCCCAGCATTTT
TRBJ2-3 TRBD1 TRBV6-1 many CASSGQKGQGAGLAYTDTQYF TGTGCCAGCAGTGGTCAAAAGGGACAGGGGGCCGGGCTAGCGTACACAGATACGCAGTATTTT
TRBJ1-1 TRBD1 TRBV19 many CASSRDSFTEAFF TGTGCCAGTAGTAGGGACAGTTTCACTGAAGCTTTCTTT
TRBJ2-1 TRBD2 TRBV7-2 NA CASSKGLAGGALYNEQFF TGTGCCAGCAGCAAGGGACTAGCGGGGGGGGCCCTCTACAATGAGCAGTTCTTC
TRBJ1-1 NA TRBV7-9 few CASSSRELAEAFF TGTGCCAGCAGCTCGAGGGAATTGGCTGAAGCTTTCTTT
TRBJ1-1 NA TRBV19 few CASSISSVMNTEAFF TGTGCCAGTAGTATCTCCAGCGTGATGAACACTGAAGCTTTCTTT
TRBJ1-3 NA TRBV28 NA CASSFRGSGNTIYF TGTGCCAGCAGTTTTCGGGGTAGTGGAAACACCATATATTTT
TRBJ2-5 NA TRBV10-3 NA CAISDWLAETQYF TGTGCCATCAGTGACTGGCTAGCGGAGACCCAGTACTTC
TRBJ2-7 TRBD2 TRBV15 NA CATSRRTSGMYEQYF TGTGCCACCAGCAGACGGACTAGCGGGATGTACGAGCAGTACTTC
TRBJ1-2 NA TRBV7-2 many CASSGHGGPPAYGYTF TGTGCCAGCAGCGGTCACGGGGGCCCTCCCGCCTATGGCTACACCTTC
TRBJ1-4 NA TRBV7-9 few CASSLAWQDSGKLFF TGTGCCAGCAGCTTAGCTTGGCAGGACAGCGGAAAACTGTTTTTT
TRBJ1-2 TRBD1 TRBV6-5 few CASSYSRTGRTYGYTF TGTGCCAGCAGTTACTCGAGGACAGGGAGGACCTATGGCTACACCTTC
TRBJ1-2 NA TRBV24-1 few CATSDVGRSDGYTF TGTGCCACCAGTGATGTGGGACGGTCGGATGGCTACACCTTC
TRBJ2-1 NA TRBV20-1 many CSARSRGLFYNEQFF TGCAGTGCTAGATCCCGGGGCTTGTTCTACAATGAGCAGTTCTTC
TRBJ2-3 TRBD2 TRBV4-1 few CASSQGSGRDTQYF TGCGCCAGCAGCCAGGGTAGCGGGAGAGATACGCAGTATTTT
TRBJ2-1 TRBD2 TRBV20-1 once CSADLGLAGNNEQFF TGCAGTGCTGACTTGGGACTAGCGGGAAACAATGAGCAGTTCTTC
TRBJ2-5 NA TRBV7-2 many CASSLIAAQETQYF TGTGCCAGCAGCTTAATAGCGGCCCAAGAGACCCAGTACTTC
TRBJ1-1 NA TRBV20-1 NA CSARTSGTGAAEAFF TGCAGTGCTAGGACGTCCGGGACTGGCGCCGCTGAAGCTTTCTTT
TRBJ1-3 NA TRBV4-3 many CASSQEEGSGNTIYF TGCGCCAGCAGCCAAGAGGAGGGGTCTGGAAACACCATATATTTT
TRBJ2-3 NA TRBV10-3 NA CAISLTDTTDTQYF TGTGCCATCAGCTTGACAGACACCACAGATACGCAGTATTTT
TRBJ2-1 NA TRBV11-2 many CASSFYRQRYNEQFF TGTGCCAGCAGCTTTTACAGACAGAGATACAATGAGCAGTTCTTC